This record concerns one T cell receptor beta chain sequence. This sample stems from a study of blood T cell repertoires in COVID-19. The assay was immunoSEQ multiplex PCR, and TCRdb's table has in-frame clones only and misses some. The table has under 250,000 clones, roughly 82% seen once. V dropped 6 bases and J dropped 1 base, with 15 bases sitting between them. The CDR3 is 15 residues long. CDR1 and CDR2 (germline): MDHEN, SYDVKM. The chain has TRBV28 and TRBJ1-1; unclear D gene. The source of this sequence is a man aged 50-60 years with active or convalescent COVID-19. Source material: peripheral blood. Here the CDR3 DNA reads TGTGCCAGCAGATTACCGGGAGGAAGGAACACTGAAGCTTTCTTT. Protein sequence: CASRLPGGRNTEAFF.